This entry lists 25 T cell receptor beta chains sequenced from one sample in a study of cytomegalovirus exposure and HLA in healthy donors (dated by TCRdb to the late 2010s). The method was the immunoSEQ multiplex PCR assay. The multiplex PCR relied on a mix of 60 forward primers for TCR Vbeta segments and 13 reverse primers for TCR Jbeta segments. TCRdb obtained this table from immuneACCESS and retained in-frame rearrangements with V and J assigned. These tables miss some clones; where compared with another copy, unresolved V genes account for less than half of the shortfall, and the remainder is unexplained. The sample table shows roughly 120,000 clones, and approximately 73% are seen once. More than 4.5% of the sample comes from the top ten. The sequencing sample was made of PBMCs. Every receptor here comes from a man between 60 and 70 years old in good health and CMV-seropositive.

The V gene is TRBV5-1, the J gene TRBJ2-3; TRBD1 matches 10 bases. Germline V gene sequence: CDR1 SGHRS, CDR2 YFSETQ. The CDR3 extends over 14 amino acids. V shed 6 bases, J shed 5 bases, and the junction held 6 bases outside the gene matches. The CDR3 spells CASNPTGGRDTQYF. The CDR3 coding sequence is TGCGCCAGCAATCCGACAGGGGGCAGAGATACGCAGTATTTT.

This clone was counted a few times. Germline and junction disagree at one end, which may indicate a read error. The V call is TRBV7-9, the J call TRBJ2-2, with D maybe TRBD2 (6 bases). The CDR3 is made up of 19 amino acids. Germline V lookup: CDR1 SEHNR, CDR2 FQNEAQ (reference sequence). In nucleotides, the CDR3 is TGTTCCAGCACCTTCCGATTCGGGCGGGGTAAGAGCCACACCGGGGAGCTGTTTTTT. Translated, it gives CSSTFRFGRGKSHTGELFF.

This clone was detected a few times. The CDR3 DNA reads TGTGCCAGCTCACCGACAGGGGGCGGGCGGAATGAAAAACTGTTTTTT. Protein: CASSPTGGGRNEKLFF. The chain combines TRBV18 with TRBJ1-4; 10 bases match TRBD1. Germline V CDR1 and CDR2: KGHSH, LQKENI. This CDR3 spans 16 amino acids. The trim removed 3 bases at V and 5 bases at J, leaving 6 bases unmatched.

The chain couples TRBV2 to TRBJ1-5; D is perhaps TRBD1 (5 bases). Trimming removed 4 bases from V and 7 bases from J, with 11 bases in between. This CDR3 comprises 13 residues. The germline CDR1 and CDR2 sequences are SNHLY and FYNNEI. The CDR3 here is CASSGTNIQPQHF. In nucleotides, the CDR3 is TGTGCCAGCAGTGGGACAAATATCCAGCCCCAGCATTTT.

The genes are TRBV9 and TRBJ1-1; D is uncertain. Germline V gives CDR1 SGDLS, CDR2 YYNGEE. V dropped 1 base and J dropped 3 bases, with 10 bases sitting between them. This CDR3 spans 14 amino acids. Here the CDR3 reads CASSVHPADTEAFF. The CDR3 DNA follows: TGTGCCAGCAGCGTACATCCAGCGGACACTGAAGCTTTCTTT.

The genes are TRBV6-1 and TRBJ2-5, with 10 bases that match TRBD1. With V trimmed by 6 bases and J by 5 bases, 9 bases remained unmatched. CDR1 is MNHNS and CDR2 is SASEGT in the germline V gene. This CDR3 is 15 amino acids long. CDR3: CASRTGTGVLETQYF. CDR3 nucleotides: TGTGCCAGCAGAACCGGGACAGGGGTTTTGGAGACCCAGTACTTC.

Concerning this clone itself: Sequence at one end of the junction differs from germline and may be a read error. V is TRBV7-7 and J is TRBJ2-1; 7 bases are a match to TRBD1. The germline V gene encodes CDR1 SSHAT and CDR2 FNYEAQ (reference sequence). CDR3 length: 14 residues. The CDR3 nucleotides are TGTGCTAGCAGCACCCAGACAGGGAACAATGAGCAGTTCTTC. Translating gives CASSTQTGNNEQFF.

This clone was seen only once. The gene calls are TRBV13 and TRBJ1-2; D gene uncertain. Trimming shortened V by 3 bases and J by 0 bases, and 8 bases separated the two germline ends. The CDR3 loop spans 14 amino acids. CDR1 is PRHDT and CDR2 is FYEKMQ in the germline V gene (reference sequence). CDR3 amino acids: CASSFGGTNYGYTF. In nucleotides, the CDR3 is TGTGCCAGCAGCTTCGGAGGGACTAACTATGGCTACACCTTC. Full variable domain (rest looked up from reference TRBV13 and TRBJ1-2): AAGVIQSPRHLIKEKRETATLKCYPIPRHDTVYWYQQGPGQDPQFLISFYEKMQSDKGSIPDRFSAQQFSDYHSELNMSSLELGDSALYFCASSFGGTNYGYTFGSGTRLTVV.

A single count supports this clone. The V call is TRBV6-5, the J call TRBJ1-1, with 9 bases aligning to TRBD1. CDR3 size: 15 residues. Looked up from germline, CDR1 is MNHEY and CDR2 is SVGAGI. The trim removed 2 bases at V and 2 bases at J, leaving 3 bases unmatched. CDR3 amino acids: CASSYGTGGNTEAFF. The CDR3, as DNA: TGTGCCAGCAGTTACGGAACAGGGGGCAACACTGAAGCTTTCTTT.

This clone was detected once. The chain uses TRBV6-4 and TRBJ2-6, with D uncertain. The CDR3 contains 16 residues. Trimming removed 0 bases at V and 0 bases at J, with 6 bases between. Per germline, CDR1 MRHNA and CDR2 SNTAGT. The CDR3 sequence: CASSDSRSSGANVLTF. The CDR3 DNA sequence: TGTGCCAGCAGTGACTCTCGGAGCTCTGGGGCCAACGTCCTGACTTTC.

This clone has just a few counts. The chain carries TRBV2 and TRBJ2-7; TRBD2 matches 11 bases. V shed 10 bases, J shed 7 bases, and the junction held 9 bases outside the gene matches. Looked up from germline, CDR1 is SNHLY and CDR2 is FYNNEI. The CDR3 runs 13 residues. CDR3 bases: TGTGCCATCGGACTAGCGGGCCGGGGAGAGCAGTACTTC. Residues: CAIGLAGRGEQYF.

The chain combines TRBV6-6 with TRBJ2-7, with 8 bases identical to TRBD1. This CDR3 region has 15 residues. Germline CDR1 is MNHNY and CDR2 is SVGAGI (reference sequence). The V segment lost 2 bases and the J segment 5 bases; nucleotides outside the gene matches: 8. CDR3 nucleotides: TGTGCCAGCAGTTACCAGACGCCAGGGGGCCACGAGCAGTACTTC. Translated, it gives CASSYQTPGGHEQYF.

The chain carries TRBV30 and TRBJ2-3; 9 bases are shared with TRBD2. The CDR3 runs to 15 residues. The V gene's germline CDR1 is GTSNPN and CDR2 SVGIG (reference sequence). The J segment lost 4 bases and the V segment lost 0 bases, leaving 5 bases of the junction unmatched. Written as DNA, the CDR3 is TGTGCCTGGAGTGTAGGACTAGCGTTAGCAGATACGCAGTATTTT. It codes for CAWSVGLALADTQYF.

The V gene is TRBV7-8, the J gene TRBJ1-1, with 8 bases fitting TRBD1. This CDR3 contains 15 residues. V lost 1 base, J lost 10 bases, and 11 bases stayed unmatched. In germline, CDR1 is SGHVS, CDR2 FQNEAQ. The CDR3 protein is CASSLVPGQAIGAFF. In DNA, the CDR3 is TGTGCCAGCAGCTTAGTCCCGGGACAGGCGATAGGAGCTTTCTTT.

The V gene is TRBV5-1, the J gene TRBJ2-3; 9 nucleotides line up with TRBD1. The CDR3 sequence is 16 residues long. V shed 4 bases and J 4 bases; nucleotides not matched to a gene: 10. CDR1 and CDR2 from the germline V gene are SGHRS and YFSETQ. The CDR3 loop is CASSQQTGGVADTQYF. In DNA, the CDR3 is TGCGCCAGCAGCCAGCAGACAGGGGGTGTCGCAGATACGCAGTATTTT.

The gene calls are TRBV5-5 and TRBJ2-5; no clear D gene. Germline values: CDR1 SGHKS, CDR2 YYEKEE (reference sequence). Trimming took 2 bases from V and 7 from J, leaving 9 bases between them. This CDR3 has 12 residues. The CDR3 DNA is TGTGCCAGCAGCTTAGAGTTCGGGACCCAGTACTTC. This gives the protein CASSLEFGTQYF.

The chain has TRBV27 and TRBJ2-1, with 10 bases that match TRBD2. CDR1 and CDR2 (germline): MNHEY, SMNVEV (reference sequence). This CDR3 region has 18 residues. V dropped 3 bases and J dropped 0; count of bases not matched to a gene: 8. The CDR3 DNA is TGTGCCAGCAGTTTGTTATCGCTAGCGGGGGCCTCCTACAATGAGCAGTTCTTC. It yields the protein CASSLLSLAGASYNEQFF.

The rearrangement joins TRBV9 to TRBJ2-2, with TRBD2 matching over 9 bases. The CDR3 has 16 residues. V lost 0 bases to trimming and J lost 5 bases; unmatched junction nucleotides: 5. Germline assignment: CDR1 SGDLS and CDR2 YYNGEE. In DNA form, the CDR3 reads TGTGCCAGCAGCGTAGGTAGCGGGGGCCTTACCGGGGAGCTGTTTTTT. It encodes CASSVGSGGLTGELFF.

This chain connects TRBV2 to TRBJ1-4; D remains ambiguous. V was shortened by 3 bases and J by 0 bases, with 11 bases between the two germline ends. Germline-derived CDR1 and CDR2 are SNHLY and FYNNEI. The CDR3 length is 16 residues. In DNA form, the CDR3 reads TGTGCCAGCAGTGAGCGGATAACCGCAACTAATGAAAAACTGTTTTTT. This gives the protein CASSERITATNEKLFF.

This chain uses TRBV30 with TRBJ1-1; 7 bases are a match to TRBD1. From germline, CDR1 is GTSNPN and CDR2 SVGIG (reference sequence). With 0 bases clipped from V and 5 bases from J, the junction kept 12 bases outside the gene matches. This CDR3 spans 16 amino acids. The CDR3: CAWSVSGRQGGTEAFF. DNA for the CDR3: TGTGCCTGGAGTGTAAGTGGACGACAGGGAGGAACTGAAGCTTTCTTT.

CDR3 DNA sequence: TGTGCCAGCTCACCGAGTGGGAGGGGGGTAACCTACGAGCAGTACTTC. This gives the protein CASSPSGRGVTYEQYF. The chain couples TRBV18 to TRBJ2-7; D may be TRBD2 (7 bases). Trimming stripped 3 bases from V and 2 bases from J, with 17 bases between. The CDR3 is 16 residues long. Germline-derived CDR1 and CDR2 are KGHSH and LQKENI.

The rearrangement uses TRBV27 and TRBJ1-5, with 8 bases identical to TRBD1. The germline gives CDR1 MNHEY, CDR2 SMNVEV (reference sequence). Trimming took 6 bases from V and 3 from J; bases not matched to a gene: 7. The CDR3 totals 15 residues. The CDR3 spells CASRNSGGSNQPQHF. In nucleotides, the CDR3 is TGTGCCAGCAGAAATTCAGGGGGCTCCAATCAGCCCCAGCATTTT.

J is TRBJ2-5 and V is TRBV9; D possibly corresponds to TRBD2 (5 bases). This CDR3 contains 12 residues. Trimming removed 3 bases at V and 11 bases at J, with 14 bases between. CDR1 is SGDLS and CDR2 is YYNGEE in the germline V gene. Here the CDR3 reads CASSASEREQYF. CDR3 DNA sequence: TGTGCCAGCAGCGCCTCTGAGAGGGAGCAGTACTTC.

The chain has TRBV11-2 and TRBJ2-7; 8 bases map to TRBD2. Trimming removed 5 bases from V and 3 bases from J; junction bases left unmatched: 9. This CDR3 contains 15 residues. Germline V gives CDR1 SGHAT, CDR2 FQNNGV. The CDR3 nucleotides are TGTGCCAGCAGCCGTGTCGGGGGGGCCATCTACGAGCAGTACTTC. Amino acids: CASSRVGGAIYEQYF.

The chain uses TRBV2 and TRBJ2-5, with TRBD1 identical over 9 bases. Germline-derived CDR1 and CDR2 are SNHLY and FYNNEI. CDR3 size: 14 residues. Unmatched junction bases numbered 8, after V lost 7 bases and J lost 5 bases. CDR3: CASNVQGAGETQYF. The DNA of the CDR3 is TGTGCCAGCAACGTACAGGGGGCCGGGGAGACCCAGTACTTC.